The clone carrying this T cell receptor (beta chain) has a count of ten or more. This CDR3 is built from 13 residues. Germline lookup yields CDR1 SGHTA and CDR2 FQGNSA. V lost 5 bases and J lost 11, with 16 bases in between. This record belongs to a study of CD8 T cells in ankylosing spondylitis. Quantitative barcoded 5'-RACE was used to prepare TCR beta libraries. TCRdb called the 5' RACE reads again in MiXCR, with one record for every CDR3 protein. The sample records 250,000 to 400,000 distinct CDR3 sequences, 11% being singletons. The rearrangement links TRBV7-2 to TRBJ2-1; D may be TRBD2 (6 bases). This TCR derives from a female donor with ankylosing spondylitis or in good health (not recorded which). Specimen: blood, either unsorted or a sorted T cell fraction (not recorded which). The CDR3: CASSQGILAKQFF. The CDR3, as DNA: TGTGCCAGCAGCCAAGGAATTCTAGCGAAGCAGTTCTTC.